This record looks at one TCR beta chain sequence and its context. What it recognizes is unknown. These data come from a study of blood T cells in healthy people across ages. Findings of the study overall: Diversity of TCR beta per million T cells declined in a roughly linear way with age. Estimates of total diversity, which came from one million sequenced T cells, were considered to be underestimates.

Combining a sample-barcoded 5' primer with a J-beta primer mix, a second PCR ran for roughly 7 to 12 cycles. Tags on each cDNA molecule came from a template-switch adaptor with 12 random nucleotides. TCRdb independently ran MiXCR on the 5' RACE reads; one entry per CDR3 protein. The data hold approximately 770,000 distinct CDR3 sequences, with about 62% observed a single time. A minimum of 7 million PBMCs was isolated per sample. The germline gives CDR1 LGHNA, CDR2 YSLEER. V lost 0 bases and J lost 4, with 12 bases in between. The CDR3 has 15 residues. The material sequenced was blood. The J gene is TRBJ1-1, the V gene TRBV4-3, with D possibly being TRBD1 (5 bases). The clonotype originates from a man aged 25-40 years in good health. The CDR3 coding sequence is TGCGCCAGCAGCCAAGATAAAGGGGTGGGCACTGAAGCTTTCTTT. It encodes CASSQDKGVGTEAFF.